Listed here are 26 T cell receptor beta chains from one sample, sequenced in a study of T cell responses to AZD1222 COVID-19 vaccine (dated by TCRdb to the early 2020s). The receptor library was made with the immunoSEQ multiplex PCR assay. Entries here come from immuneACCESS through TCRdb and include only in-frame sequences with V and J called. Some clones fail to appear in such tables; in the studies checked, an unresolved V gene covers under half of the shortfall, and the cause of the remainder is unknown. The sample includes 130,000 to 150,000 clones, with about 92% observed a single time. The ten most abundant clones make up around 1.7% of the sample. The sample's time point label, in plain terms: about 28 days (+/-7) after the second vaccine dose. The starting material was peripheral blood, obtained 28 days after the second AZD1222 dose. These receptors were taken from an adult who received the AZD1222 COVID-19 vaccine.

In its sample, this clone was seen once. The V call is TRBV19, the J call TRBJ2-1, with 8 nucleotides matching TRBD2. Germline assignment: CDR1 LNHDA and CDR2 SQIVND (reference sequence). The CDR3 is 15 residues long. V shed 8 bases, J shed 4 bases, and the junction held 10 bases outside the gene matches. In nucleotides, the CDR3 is TGTGCCAGTGGATTAGCGGGACACCGGTACAATGAGCAGTTCTTC. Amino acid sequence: CASGLAGHRYNEQFF.

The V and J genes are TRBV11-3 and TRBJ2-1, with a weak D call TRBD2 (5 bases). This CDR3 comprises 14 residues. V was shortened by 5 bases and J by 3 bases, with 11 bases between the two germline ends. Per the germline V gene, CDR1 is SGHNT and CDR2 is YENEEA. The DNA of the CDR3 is TGTGCCAGCAGCCCCCGGGGAAGCTACAATGAGCAGTTCTTC. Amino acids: CASSPRGSYNEQFF.

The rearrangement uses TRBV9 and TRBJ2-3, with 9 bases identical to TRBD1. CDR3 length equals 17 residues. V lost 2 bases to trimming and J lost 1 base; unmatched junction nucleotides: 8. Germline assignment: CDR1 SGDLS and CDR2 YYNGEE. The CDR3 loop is CASSVGTGLGGTDTQYF. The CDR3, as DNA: TGTGCCAGCAGCGTTGGGACAGGGTTGGGGGGCACAGATACGCAGTATTTT. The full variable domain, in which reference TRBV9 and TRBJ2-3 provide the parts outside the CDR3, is DSGVTQTPKHLITATGQRVTLRCSPRSGDLSVYWYQQSLDQGLQFLIQYYNGEERAKGNILERFSAQQFPDLHSELNLSSLELGDSALYFCASSVGTGLGGTDTQYFGPGTRLTVL.

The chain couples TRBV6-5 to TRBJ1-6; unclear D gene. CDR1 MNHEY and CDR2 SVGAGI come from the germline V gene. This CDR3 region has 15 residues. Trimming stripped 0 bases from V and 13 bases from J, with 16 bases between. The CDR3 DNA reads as TGTGCCAGCAGTTACTCGGGAACCGCTGATGAGCCCCTCCACTTT. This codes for CASSYSGTADEPLHF.

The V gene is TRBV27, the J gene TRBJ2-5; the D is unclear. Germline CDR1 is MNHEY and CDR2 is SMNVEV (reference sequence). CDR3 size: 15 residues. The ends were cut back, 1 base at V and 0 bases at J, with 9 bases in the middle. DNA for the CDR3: TGTGCCAGCAGTTTATTCTCTCGGTACCAAGAGACCCAGTACTTC. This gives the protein CASSLFSRYQETQYF.

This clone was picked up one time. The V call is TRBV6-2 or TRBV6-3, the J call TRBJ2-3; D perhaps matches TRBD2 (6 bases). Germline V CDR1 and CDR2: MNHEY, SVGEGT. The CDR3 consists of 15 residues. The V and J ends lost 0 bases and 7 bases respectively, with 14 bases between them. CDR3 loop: CASSYSEGSVYTQYF. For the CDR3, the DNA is TGTGCCAGCAGTTACTCGGAGGGATCAGTATATACGCAGTATTTT.

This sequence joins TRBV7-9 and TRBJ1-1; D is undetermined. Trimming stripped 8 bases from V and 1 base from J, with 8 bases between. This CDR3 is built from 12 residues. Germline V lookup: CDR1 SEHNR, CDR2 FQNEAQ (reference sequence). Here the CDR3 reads CASPFGNTEAFF. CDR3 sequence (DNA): TGTGCCAGCCCTTTCGGGAACACTGAAGCTTTCTTT.

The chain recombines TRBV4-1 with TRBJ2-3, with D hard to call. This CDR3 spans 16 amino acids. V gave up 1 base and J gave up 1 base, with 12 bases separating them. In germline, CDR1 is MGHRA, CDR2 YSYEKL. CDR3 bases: TGCGCCAGCAGCCAAGCTTTAGGTAGGGGCACAGATACGCAGTATTTT. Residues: CASSQALGRGTDTQYF.

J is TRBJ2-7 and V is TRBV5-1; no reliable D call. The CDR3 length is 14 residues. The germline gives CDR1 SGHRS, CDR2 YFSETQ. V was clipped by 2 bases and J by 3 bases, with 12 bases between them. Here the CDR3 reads CASSFGHPSYEQYF. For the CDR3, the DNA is TGCGCCAGCAGCTTTGGTCACCCAAGCTACGAGCAGTACTTC.

CDR3 DNA: TGTGCCAGCAGTTCACTGGGGGGGGCAAATGAGCAGTTCTTC. Protein product: CASSSLGGANEQFF. The V gene is TRBV27, the J gene TRBJ2-1; D is perhaps TRBD2 (7 bases). Deletions cut 4 bases from V and 7 bases from J, with 14 bases between. The germline CDR1 and CDR2 sequences are MNHEY and SMNVEV (reference sequence). This CDR3 is 14 amino acids long.

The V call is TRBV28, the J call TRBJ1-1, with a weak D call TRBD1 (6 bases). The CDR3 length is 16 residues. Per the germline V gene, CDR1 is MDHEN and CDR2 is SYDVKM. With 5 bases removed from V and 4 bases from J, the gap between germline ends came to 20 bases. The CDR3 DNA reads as TGTGCCAGCAGTACCCAGGGCGTTGGGGGCGGCACTGAAGCTTTCTTT. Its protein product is CASSTQGVGGGTEAFF.

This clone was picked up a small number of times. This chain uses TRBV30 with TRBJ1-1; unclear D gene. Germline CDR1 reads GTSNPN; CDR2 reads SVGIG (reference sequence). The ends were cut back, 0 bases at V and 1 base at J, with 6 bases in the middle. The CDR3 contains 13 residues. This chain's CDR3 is CAWSVTQNTEAFF. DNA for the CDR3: TGTGCCTGGAGTGTTACACAGAACACTGAAGCTTTCTTT.

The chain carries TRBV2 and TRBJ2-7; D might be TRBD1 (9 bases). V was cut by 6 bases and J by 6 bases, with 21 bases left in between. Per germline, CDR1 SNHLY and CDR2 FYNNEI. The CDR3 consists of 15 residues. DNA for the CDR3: TGTGCCAGCAGGATTAGCGGGACAGGGAAACTCGAGCAGTACTTC. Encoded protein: CASRISGTGKLEQYF.

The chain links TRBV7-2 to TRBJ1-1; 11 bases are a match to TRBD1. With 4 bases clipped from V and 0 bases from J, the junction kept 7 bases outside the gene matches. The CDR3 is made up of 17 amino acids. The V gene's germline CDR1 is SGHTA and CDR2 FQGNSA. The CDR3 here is CASSWTGGYRMNTEAFF. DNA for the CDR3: TGTGCCAGCAGCTGGACAGGGGGCTACCGTATGAACACTGAAGCTTTCTTT.

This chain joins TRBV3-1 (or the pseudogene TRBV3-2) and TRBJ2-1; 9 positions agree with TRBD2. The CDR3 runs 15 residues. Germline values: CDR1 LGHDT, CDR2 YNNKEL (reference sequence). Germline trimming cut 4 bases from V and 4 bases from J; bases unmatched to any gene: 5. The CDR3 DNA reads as TGTGCCAGCAGCCCACCAGGACTAGCGTACAATGAGCAGTTCTTC. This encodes CASSPPGLAYNEQFF.

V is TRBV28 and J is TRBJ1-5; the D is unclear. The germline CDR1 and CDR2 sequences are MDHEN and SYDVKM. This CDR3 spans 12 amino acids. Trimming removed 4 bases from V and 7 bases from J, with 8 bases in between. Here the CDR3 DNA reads TGTGCCAGCAGTTACTTGGGGCAGCCCCAGCATTTT. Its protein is CASSYLGQPQHF. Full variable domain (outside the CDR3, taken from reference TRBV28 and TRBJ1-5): DVKVTQSSRYLVKRTGEKVFLECVQDMDHENMFWYRQDPGLGLRLIYFSYDVKMKEKGDIPEGYSVSREKKERFSLILESASTNQTSMYLCASSYLGQPQHFGDGTRLSIL.

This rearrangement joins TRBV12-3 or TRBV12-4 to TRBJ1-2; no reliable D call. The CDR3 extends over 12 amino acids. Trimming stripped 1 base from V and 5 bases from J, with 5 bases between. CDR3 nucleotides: TGTGCCAGCAGTTTAGGACTTTATGGCTACACCTTC. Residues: CASSLGLYGYTF.

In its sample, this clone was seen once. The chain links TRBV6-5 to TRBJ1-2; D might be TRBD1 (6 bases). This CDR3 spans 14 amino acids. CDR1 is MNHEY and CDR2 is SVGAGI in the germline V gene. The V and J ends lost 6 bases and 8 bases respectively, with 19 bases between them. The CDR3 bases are TGTGCCAGCAGGGCGCCGGGACACCTCTCCGGCTACACCTTC. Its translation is CASRAPGHLSGYTF.

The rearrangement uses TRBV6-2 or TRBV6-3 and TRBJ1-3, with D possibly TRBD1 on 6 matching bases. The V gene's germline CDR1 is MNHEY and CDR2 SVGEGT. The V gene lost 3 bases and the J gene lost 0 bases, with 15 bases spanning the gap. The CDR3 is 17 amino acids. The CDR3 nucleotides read TGTGCCAGCAGTTATGTATTTGGGGGCGACTCTGGAAACACCATATATTTT. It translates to CASSYVFGGDSGNTIYF.

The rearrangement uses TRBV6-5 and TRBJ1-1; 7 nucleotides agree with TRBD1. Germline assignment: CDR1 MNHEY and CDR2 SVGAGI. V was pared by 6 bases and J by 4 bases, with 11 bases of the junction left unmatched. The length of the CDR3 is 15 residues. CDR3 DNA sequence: TGTGCCAGCAGGCAGACAGGGATTTTGGGCACTGAAGCTTTCTTT. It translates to CASRQTGILGTEAFF.

The CDR3 nucleotides read TGCGCCAGCAGCCGGGAGGGTCACACGCTCAGCGGCGAACTGTTTTTT. It codes for CASSREGHTLSGELFF. This chain connects TRBV4-3 to TRBJ1-4; D is uncertain. The CDR3 is 16 amino acids. The V gene's germline CDR1 is LGHNA and CDR2 YSLEER. V lost 4 bases and J lost 12, with 24 bases in between.

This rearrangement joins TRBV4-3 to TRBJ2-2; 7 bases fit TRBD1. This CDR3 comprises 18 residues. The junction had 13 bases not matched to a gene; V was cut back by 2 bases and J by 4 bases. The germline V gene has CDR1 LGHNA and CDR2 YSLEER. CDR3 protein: CASSQSIYRGLRTGELFF. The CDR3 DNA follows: TGCGCCAGCAGCCAATCTATCTACAGGGGATTGCGCACCGGGGAGCTGTTTTTT.

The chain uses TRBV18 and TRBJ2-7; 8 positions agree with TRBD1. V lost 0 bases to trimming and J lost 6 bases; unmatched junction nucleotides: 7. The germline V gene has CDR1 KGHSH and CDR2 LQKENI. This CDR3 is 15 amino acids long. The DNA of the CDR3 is TGTGCCAGCTCACCACCGAGTCAGGGGGCGGGCGAGCAGTACTTC. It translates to CASSPPSQGAGEQYF. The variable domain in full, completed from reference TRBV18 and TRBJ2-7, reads NAGVMQNPRHLVRRRGQEARLRCSPMKGHSHVYWYRQLPEEGLKFMVYLQKENIIDESGMPKERFSAEFPKEGPSILRIQQVVRGDSAAYFCASSPPSQGAGEQYFGPGTRLTVT.

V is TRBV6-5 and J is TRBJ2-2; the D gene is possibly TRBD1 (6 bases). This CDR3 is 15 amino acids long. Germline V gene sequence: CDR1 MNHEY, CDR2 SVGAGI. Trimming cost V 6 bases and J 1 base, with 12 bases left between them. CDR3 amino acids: CASRRGQLNTGELFF. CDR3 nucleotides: TGTGCCAGCAGGAGAGGACAGTTGAACACCGGGGAGCTGTTTTTT.

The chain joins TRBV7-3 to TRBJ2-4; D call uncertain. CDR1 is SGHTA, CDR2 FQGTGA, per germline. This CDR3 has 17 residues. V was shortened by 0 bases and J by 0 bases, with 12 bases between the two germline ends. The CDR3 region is CASSLTSVRGAKNIQYF. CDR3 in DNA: TGTGCCAGCAGCTTAACGTCTGTCCGAGGAGCCAAAAACATTCAGTACTTC.

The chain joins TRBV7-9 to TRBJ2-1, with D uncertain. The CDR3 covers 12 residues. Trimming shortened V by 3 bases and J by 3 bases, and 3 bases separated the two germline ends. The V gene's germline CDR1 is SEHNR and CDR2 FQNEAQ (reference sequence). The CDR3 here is CASSFHYNEQFF. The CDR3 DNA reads TGTGCCAGCAGCTTTCACTACAATGAGCAGTTCTTC.